This T cell receptor beta chain was sequenced in a study of T cell changes during pregnancy in multiple sclerosis. Repertoires were generated with immunoSEQ multiplex PCR, while TCRdb's copy carries only in-frame clones and drops some. The sample lists approximately 61,000 clones; roughly 88% were seen once. Trimming removed 4 bases at V and 3 bases at J, with 11 bases between. CDR1 is SGHRS, CDR2 YFSETQ, per germline. This CDR3 has 13 residues. A few counts support this clone. The sequence derives from a female donor with multiple sclerosis, enrolled in a pregnancy study. This sample comprised peripheral blood, obtained in the first trimester of pregnancy. The J gene is TRBJ2-7, the V gene TRBV5-1, with D possibly being TRBD2 (6 bases). For the CDR3, the DNA is TGCGCCAGCAGCGGTTACGGGGGCTACGAGCAGTACTTC. Its translation is CASSGYGGYEQYF. The full variable domain, completed using reference TRBV5-1 and TRBJ2-7, is KAGVTQTPRYLIKTRGQQVTLSCSPISGHRSVSWYQQTPGQGLQFLFEYFSETQRNKGNFPGRFSGRQFSNSRSEMNVSTLELGDSALYLCASSGYGGYEQYFGPGTRLTVT.